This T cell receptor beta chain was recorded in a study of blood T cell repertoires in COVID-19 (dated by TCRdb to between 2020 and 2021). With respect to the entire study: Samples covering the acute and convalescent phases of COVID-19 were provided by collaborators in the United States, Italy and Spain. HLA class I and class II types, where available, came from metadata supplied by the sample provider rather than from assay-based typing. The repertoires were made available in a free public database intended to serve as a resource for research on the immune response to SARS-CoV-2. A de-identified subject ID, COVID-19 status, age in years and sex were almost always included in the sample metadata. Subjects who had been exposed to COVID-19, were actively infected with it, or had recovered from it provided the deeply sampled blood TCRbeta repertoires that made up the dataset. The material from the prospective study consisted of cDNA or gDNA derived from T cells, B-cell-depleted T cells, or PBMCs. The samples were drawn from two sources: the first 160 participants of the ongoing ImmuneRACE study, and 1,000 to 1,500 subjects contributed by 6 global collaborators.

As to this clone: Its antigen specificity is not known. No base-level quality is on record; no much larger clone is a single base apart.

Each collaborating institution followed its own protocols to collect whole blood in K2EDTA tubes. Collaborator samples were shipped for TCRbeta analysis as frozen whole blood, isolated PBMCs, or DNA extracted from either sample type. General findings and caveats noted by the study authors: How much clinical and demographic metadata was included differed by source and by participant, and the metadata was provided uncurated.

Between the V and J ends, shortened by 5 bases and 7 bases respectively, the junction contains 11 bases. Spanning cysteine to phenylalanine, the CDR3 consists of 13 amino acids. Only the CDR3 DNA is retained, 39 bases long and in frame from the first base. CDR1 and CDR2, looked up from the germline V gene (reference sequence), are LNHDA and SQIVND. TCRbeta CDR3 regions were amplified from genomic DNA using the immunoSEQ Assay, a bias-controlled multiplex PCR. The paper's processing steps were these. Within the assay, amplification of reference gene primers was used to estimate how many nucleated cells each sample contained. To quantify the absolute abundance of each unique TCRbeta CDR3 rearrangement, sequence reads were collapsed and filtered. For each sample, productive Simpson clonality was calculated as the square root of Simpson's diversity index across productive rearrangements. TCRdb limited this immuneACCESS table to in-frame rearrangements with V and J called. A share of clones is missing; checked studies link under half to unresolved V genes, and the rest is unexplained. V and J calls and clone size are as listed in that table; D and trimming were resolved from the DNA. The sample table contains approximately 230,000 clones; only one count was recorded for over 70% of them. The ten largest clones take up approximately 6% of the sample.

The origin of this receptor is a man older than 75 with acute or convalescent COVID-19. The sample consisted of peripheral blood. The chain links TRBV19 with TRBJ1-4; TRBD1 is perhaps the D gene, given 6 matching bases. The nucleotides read TGTGCCAGTAGTCCCAGGGGCAGTGAAAAACTGTTTTTT. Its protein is CASSPRGSEKLFF.